This is a list of T cell receptor beta chains from one sample in a study of T cells in localized non-small cell lung cancer. The method was immunoSEQ multiplex PCR; TCRdb's version includes in-frame clones alone and lacks a portion of them. The sample carries about 45,000 clones, 90% to 95% recorded once. The specimen was PBMCs, collected before any cancer treatment. These receptors originate from a woman aged 35 to 70 with stage II lung adenocarcinoma. CDR3s include the opening cysteine and the closing phenylalanine or tryptophan. The D gene is left open where the match is weak. Rows give clone size only sometimes, using once, few, many, or a class for an expanded clone.

-	TRBV7-8	-	TRBJ2-2	CASSFLNTGELFF	TGTGCCAGCAGCTTCCTTAACACCGGGGAGCTGTTTTTT
TRBD2	TRBV4-2	-	TRBJ2-3	CASSQEPSGLAGTDTQYF	TGTGCCAGCAGCCAAGAACCTAGCGGGCTAGCCGGCACAGATACGCAGTATTTT
-	TRBV2	-	TRBJ2-1	CASSERDFTYNEQFF	TGTGCCAGCAGTGAAAGGGACTTCACTTACAATGAGCAGTTCTTC
TRBD2	TRBV10-2	-	TRBJ2-7	CASRLAGNSYEQYF	TGCGCCAGCAGGCTAGCGGGGAACTCCTACGAGCAGTACTTC
-	TRBV5-4	few	TRBJ2-7	CASSLVIGDEQYF	TGTGCCAGCAGCTTGGTCATTGGGGACGAGCAGTACTTC
TRBD2	TRBV9	-	TRBJ2-2	CASSVLSGENTGELFF	TGTGCCAGCAGCGTACTTAGCGGGGAGAACACCGGGGAGCTGTTTTTT
-	TRBV7-2	-	TRBJ1-1	CASSLGLGRTEAFF	TGTGCCAGCAGCTTGGGTCTAGGAAGGACTGAAGCTTTCTTT
-	TRBV5-1	-	TRBJ2-2	CASSRLGTGELFF	TGCGCCAGCAGCAGGTTGGGGACCGGGGAGCTGTTTTTT
-	TRBV11-2	-	TRBJ2-2	CASSLERGTGELFF	TGTGCCAGCAGCTTAGAACGGGGGACCGGGGAGCTGTTTTTT
-	TRBV6-5	-	TRBJ1-1	CASGSWQGRTEAFF	TGTGCCAGCGGTTCCTGGCAGGGTAGGACTGAAGCTTTCTTT
TRBD2	TRBV18	-	TRBJ2-7	CASSPGTTYEQYF	TGTGCCAGCTCACCAGGGACTACCTACGAGCAGTACTTC
-	TRBV6-1	-	TRBJ1-1	CASSEWLNTEAFF	TGTGCCAGCAGTGAATGGTTGAACACTGAAGCTTTCTTT
-	TRBV7-2	few	TRBJ2-3	CASSLLAASTDTQYF	TGTGCCAGCAGCTTACTAGCCGCTAGCACAGATACGCAGTATTTT
TRBD2	TRBV28	-	TRBJ2-7	CATERPLAGFYEQYF	TGTGCCACCGAGAGGCCGCTAGCGGGATTCTACGAGCAGTACTTC
-	TRBV2	-	TRBJ1-5	CASSEAAGADQPQHF	TGTGCCAGCAGTGAAGCGGCGGGGGCCGATCAGCCCCAGCATTTT
-	TRBV12-2	-	TRBJ2-1	CASRPTRGGPRRVDEQFF	TGTGCAAGTCGCCCCACCAGGGGAGGGCCAAGGAGGGTTGATGAGCAGTTCTTC
TRBD2	TRBV18	-	TRBJ2-1	CASSPPLREGNNEQFF	TGTGCCAGCTCACCCCCTCTGCGGGAGGGAAACAATGAGCAGTTCTTC
-	TRBV27	-	TRBJ2-5	CASSLRGQSQETQYF	TGTGCCAGCAGTTTAAGGGGCCAGTCCCAAGAGACCCAGTACTTC
-	TRBV7-6	-	TRBJ2-7	CASSQGPGLEQYF	TGTGCCAGCAGCCAGGGACCGGGACTGGAGCAGTACTTC
-	TRBV5-1	-	TRBJ1-3	CASSPLSGTGNTIYF	TGCGCCAGCAGCCCCCTTTCTGGGACCGGAAACACCATATATTTT
-	TRBV6-1	-	TRBJ2-3	CASSEAGASLDTQYF	TGTGCCAGCAGTGAAGCGGGGGCGAGCCTAGATACGCAGTATTTT
-	TRBV29-1	once	TRBJ2-5	CSVEGGQETQYF	TGCAGCGTTGAAGGGGGCCAAGAGACCCAGTACTTC
-	TRBV5-1	-	TRBJ1-3	CASSLVAGGNTIYF	TGCGCCAGCAGCTTGGTGGCAGGCGGAAACACCATATATTTT
-	TRBV6-5	-	TRBJ2-7	CASKEVSYEQYF	TGTGCCAGCAAGGAAGTTTCCTACGAGCAGTACTTC
-	TRBV5-1	-	TRBJ1-5	CASSLDGNQPQHF	TGCGCCAGCAGCTTGGATGGGAATCAGCCCCAGCATTTT
TRBD2	TRBV18	-	TRBJ2-2	CASSPLTSGSSGELFF	TGTGCCAGCTCACCGTTGACTAGCGGGAGTTCCGGGGAGCTGTTTTTT
TRBD1	TRBV7-9	-	TRBJ2-6	CASSWSGGAVSGANVLTF	TGTGCCAGCAGCTGGTCAGGGGGCGCGGTCTCTGGGGCCAACGTCCTGACTTTC
-	TRBV18	-	TRBJ1-4	CASSPWQGGEKLFF	TGTGCCAGCTCACCTTGGCAGGGAGGCGAAAAACTGTTTTTT
-	TRBV11-2	-	TRBJ1-1	CASSSLERPPRGTEAFF	TGTGCCAGCAGCTCCCTGGAGAGGCCCCCCAGGGGCACTGAAGCTTTCTTT
TRBD1	TRBV5-8	-	TRBJ1-5	CASSLIGQGRNQPQHF	TGTGCCAGCAGCTTGATTGGACAGGGAAGGAATCAGCCCCAGCATTTT